The clone carrying this T cell receptor (beta chain) is a singleton in its sample. Its antigen remains unknown. The data stem from a study of radiotherapy plus CTLA-4 blockade in lung cancer. Study results and limitations: Interferon-beta, together with early blood T cell clone dynamics, reportedly best predicted response.

Produced via immunoSEQ multiplex PCR; TCRdb's table is partial and in-frame only. The table has 85,000 to 90,000 clones, about three quarters seen once. The specimen was peripheral blood, collected from a patient treated with radiotherapy plus ipilimumab. The sequence was obtained from a human donor with non-small cell lung cancer that progressed on radiotherapy plus ipilimumab.

CDR3 sequence (DNA): TGCGCCAGCAGCCAAGATTGGGGGGGCGGGGAGCTGTTTTTT. This encodes CASSQDWGGGELFF. This rearrangement joins TRBV4-3 to TRBJ2-2; 7 positions agree with TRBD2. CDR3 length: 14 residues. Looked up from germline, CDR1 is LGHNA and CDR2 is YSLEER. V was clipped by 0 bases and J by 7 bases; unmatched bases: 2.